These 25 T cell receptor beta chains were all obtained from the same sample, sequenced in a study of blood T cell repertoires in COVID-19 (dated by TCRdb to about 2020). Preparation of the library involved the immunoSEQ multiplex PCR assay. What TCRdb holds here is the immuneACCESS table cut down to in-frame rearrangements. Part of the clones is not present; checked against another copy, under half of the missing clones reflect an unresolved V gene, and the others are unexplained. The sample records fewer than 450,000 clones, about 87% of which are singletons. The ten largest clones take up around an eighth of the sample. The specimen sequenced was peripheral blood. All receptors derive from a woman aged 45 to 65 with COVID-19, enrolled during active disease.

V usage is TRBV30 and J usage is TRBJ2-3; possible D gene TRBD2, 5 bases. This CDR3 is 12 amino acids long. The V end lost 3 bases, the J end lost 6 bases, and 10 bases lay between the germline ends. CDR1 and CDR2 (germline): GTSNPN, SVGIG (reference sequence). The CDR3 DNA follows: TGTGCCTGGAGCCTAGCCCAGGATACGCAGTATTTT. This gives the protein CAWSLAQDTQYF.

The DNA of the CDR3 is TGTGCCAGCGCCAGTCCCCTAAAGGACATAGGAGAGACCCAGTACTTC. Translating gives CASASPLKDIGETQYF. This chain links TRBV3-1 (or the pseudogene TRBV3-2) with TRBJ2-5, with D possibly matching TRBD1 (5 bases). The CDR3 is made up of 16 amino acids. Per germline, CDR1 LGHDT and CDR2 YNNKEL (reference sequence). V shed 8 bases and J shed 4 bases, with 23 bases lying between them.

The chain employs TRBV20-1 and TRBJ2-5; TRBD2 matches 12 bases. The V gene's germline CDR1 is DFQATT and CDR2 SNEGSKA (reference sequence). Losses at the gene ends were 3 bases for V and 5 bases for J; bases not matched to a gene: 10. CDR3 length equals 16 residues. CDR3 in DNA: TGCAGTGCTAGTAGCGGCCTAGCGGGGGGGCACGAGACCCAGTACTTC. Its protein product is CSASSGLAGGHETQYF.

The chain joins TRBV5-4 to TRBJ2-3; 8 positions agree with TRBD2. The CDR3 contains 14 residues. The germline V gene encodes CDR1 SGHNT and CDR2 YYREEE (reference sequence). The V gene end was trimmed by 0 bases and the J gene end by 5 bases; junction bases not matched to a gene: 2. This chain's CDR3 is CASSLAGGLDTQYF. CDR3 bases: TGTGCCAGCAGCTTGGCGGGGGGGCTAGATACGCAGTATTTT. Variable domain in full (rest from reference TRBV5-4 and TRBJ2-3): ETGVTQSPTHLIKTRGQQVTLRCSSQSGHNTVSWYQQALGQGPQFIFQYYREEENGRGNFPPRFSGLQFPNYSSELNVNALELDDSALYLCASSLAGGLDTQYFGPGTRLTVL.

The DNA for the CDR3 is TGCGCCAGCAGCTTGTATCCTCCGGGACTAGCGGGGGAGACTCCTCTCGATGAGCAGTTCTTC. Its protein product is CASSLYPPGLAGETPLDEQFF. The chain joins TRBV5-1 to TRBJ2-1; 14 bases fit TRBD2. Germline loops: CDR1 SGHRS, CDR2 YFSETQ. Unmatched junction bases numbered 20, after V lost 1 base and J lost 8 bases. The CDR3 loop spans 21 amino acids.

The chain joins TRBV18 to TRBJ2-7, with TRBD1 matching 8 bases. V shed 5 bases and J 4 bases; nucleotides not matched to a gene: 4. Germline assignment: CDR1 KGHSH and CDR2 LQKENI. The CDR3 extends over 13 amino acids. The CDR3 here is CASSWDRTYEQYF. CDR3 DNA: TGTGCCAGCTCATGGGACAGGACTTACGAGCAGTACTTC.

V and J are TRBV6-5 and TRBJ1-6; weak D call: TRBD1 (6 bases). Trimming cost V 0 bases and J 5 bases, with 11 bases left between them. In germline, CDR1 is MNHEY, CDR2 SVGAGI. The length of the CDR3 is 16 residues. The CDR3 sequence is CASSYSRGADNSPLHF. CDR3 nucleotide sequence: TGTGCCAGCAGTTACTCTCGGGGGGCCGATAATTCACCCCTCCACTTT.

J is TRBJ1-2 and V is TRBV5-1; D is uncertain. The CDR3 sequence is 17 residues long. V lost 4 bases, J lost 0 bases, and 19 bases lay in between. Germline V lookup: CDR1 SGHRS, CDR2 YFSETQ. The CDR3 sequence is CASSAGDGLPANYGYTF. The CDR3 region has the DNA TGCGCCAGCAGCGCTGGAGACGGCCTCCCAGCTAACTATGGCTACACCTTC. The variable domain in full, with the rest retrieved from reference TRBV5-1 and TRBJ1-2, is KAGVTQTPRYLIKTRGQQVTLSCSPISGHRSVSWYQQTPGQGLQFLFEYFSETQRNKGNFPGRFSGRQFSNSRSEMNVSTLELGDSALYLCASSAGDGLPANYGYTFGSGTRLTVV.

V gene TRBV11-2 combines with J gene TRBJ2-7; D not certain. V lost 11 bases and J 7 bases, leaving 12 bases between the germline ends. The CDR3 is 10 amino acids. Germline CDR1 and CDR2: SGHAT and FQNNGV. The DNA for the CDR3 is TGTGCCTCGAGCCGTGCGGAGCAGTACTTC. Translated: CASSRAEQYF.

The rearrangement joins TRBV7-2 to TRBJ1-5, with D possibly being TRBD1 (5 bases). V was trimmed by 1 base and J by 1 base, leaving 8 bases between them. The CDR3 is 15 amino acids. Germline CDR1 reads SGHTA; CDR2 reads FQGNSA. The CDR3 reads CASSLVPGSNQPQHF. CDR3 in DNA: TGTGCCAGCAGCTTAGTCCCAGGGAGCAATCAGCCCCAGCATTTT.

The table lists this clone with a few counts. This chain uses TRBV12-5 with TRBJ2-1; D perhaps matches TRBD1 (6 bases). V dropped 1 base and J dropped 3 bases, with 7 bases sitting between them. The CDR3 is 14 amino acids. From germline, CDR1 is LGHNT and CDR2 FRNRAP. CDR3 DNA sequence: TGTGCTAGTGGTTTGGGACAGGTCTACAATGAGCAGTTCTTC. This translates into CASGLGQVYNEQFF.

The V call is TRBV24-1, the J call TRBJ2-1; 10 bases align to TRBD2. Germline trimming cut 2 bases from V and 6 bases from J; bases unmatched to any gene: 18. The CDR3 length is 20 residues. The germline CDR1 and CDR2 sequences are KGHDR and SFDVKD. The CDR3 protein is CATSDSRGLLAGPYGNEQFF. DNA of the CDR3: TGTGCCACCAGTGATTCGAGGGGCCTACTAGCGGGGCCCTATGGCAATGAGCAGTTCTTC.

This clone was seen only a few times. V and J are TRBV6-6 and TRBJ1-2; possible D gene TRBD1, 5 bases. The V and J ends lost 6 bases and 4 bases respectively, with 12 bases between them. Germline lookup yields CDR1 MNHNY and CDR2 SVGAGI (reference sequence). The CDR3 has 13 residues. CDR3 sequence reads: CASSLTGAYGYTF. Here the CDR3 DNA reads TGTGCCAGCAGCCTAACAGGAGCCTATGGCTACACCTTC.

V gene TRBV19 combines with J gene TRBJ2-4; possible D gene TRBD1, 5 bases. CDR3 length: 16 amino acids. CDR1 is LNHDA and CDR2 is SQIVND in the germline V gene (reference sequence). Trimming removed 3 bases at V and 0 bases at J, with 12 bases between. The CDR3 region has the DNA TGTGCCAGTAGTATCCCAGTGACAGCAGCCAAAAACATTCAGTACTTC. This gives the protein CASSIPVTAAKNIQYF.

DNA for the CDR3: TGTGCCACCAGTGACGTACAGGGGAGAGGGCGAGATACGCAGTATTTT. Its translation is CATSDVQGRGRDTQYF. The J gene is TRBJ2-3, the V gene TRBV24-1, with 7 positions matching TRBD1. Germline V gene data show CDR1 as KGHDR and CDR2 as SFDVKD. This CDR3 has 16 residues. The trim removed 4 bases at V and 5 bases at J, leaving 11 bases unmatched.

The chain has TRBV5-4 and TRBJ2-3, with D perhaps matching TRBD2 (6 bases). Trimming shortened V by 2 bases and J by 0 bases, and 10 bases separated the two germline ends. The CDR3 is 15 residues long. CDR1 and CDR2 from the germline V gene are SGHNT and YYREEE (reference sequence). CDR3 sequence (DNA): TGTGCCAGCAGCTTTTTGGCGGGGAGCACAGATACGCAGTATTTT. Its protein product is CASSFLAGSTDTQYF.

The chain couples TRBV2 to TRBJ1-2; D remains unclear. CDR3 length equals 11 residues. Trimming took 6 bases from V and 8 from J, leaving 10 bases between them. Germline V gene sequence: CDR1 SNHLY, CDR2 FYNNEI. Written as DNA, the CDR3 is TGTGCCAGCAGGACAAGCCGAGGCTACACCTTC. Amino acids: CASRTSRGYTF.

The chain recombines TRBV5-1 with TRBJ1-4; 9 nucleotides agree with TRBD1. Trimming took 4 bases from V and 7 from J; bases not matched to a gene: 5. Germline V gene data show CDR1 as SGHRS and CDR2 as YFSETQ. The CDR3 runs to 14 residues. CDR3 DNA sequence: TGCGCCAGCAGCCTACGGGACAGGGCTGAAAAACTGTTTTTT. This gives the protein CASSLRDRAEKLFF. Drawing the rest from reference TRBV5-1 and TRBJ1-4, the complete variable domain is KAGVTQTPRYLIKTRGQQVTLSCSPISGHRSVSWYQQTPGQGLQFLFEYFSETQRNKGNFPGRFSGRQFSNSRSEMNVSTLELGDSALYLCASSLRDRAEKLFFGSGTQLSVL.

This chain links TRBV7-9 with TRBJ1-1, with D uncertain. Trimming took off 10 bases at V and 4 bases at J, with 19 bases between the two ends. Germline V lookup: CDR1 SEHNR, CDR2 FQNEAQ (reference sequence). The CDR3 totals 14 residues. CDR3 protein: CATRPKPRATEAFF. DNA of the CDR3: TGTGCCACCCGTCCGAAGCCAAGAGCCACTGAAGCTTTCTTT.

This chain connects TRBV29-1 to TRBJ1-2, with 7 bases identical to TRBD1. The germline V gene encodes CDR1 SQVTM and CDR2 ANQGSEA. Trimming removed 6 bases from V and 3 bases from J; junction bases left unmatched: 7. The CDR3 consists of 13 residues. The CDR3 DNA reads as TGCAGCGTAATGACAGGGACGGACTATGGCTACACCTTC. Residues: CSVMTGTDYGYTF. Full variable domain (remainder filled in from reference TRBV29-1 and TRBJ1-2): SAVISQKPSRDICQRGTSLTIQCQVDSQVTMMFWYRQQPGQSLTLIATANQGSEATYESGFVIDKFPISRPNLTFSTLTVSNMSPEDSSIYLCSVMTGTDYGYTFGSGTRLTVV.

J is TRBJ1-4 and V is TRBV19; weak D call: TRBD1 (6 bases). V lost 8 bases, J lost 8 bases, and 15 bases lay in between. The CDR3 is 13 residues long. CDR1 is LNHDA, CDR2 SQIVND, per germline (reference sequence). Written as DNA, the CDR3 is TGTGCCAGTTTATCCAGGGGCGGCGAAAAACTGTTTTTT. Translating gives CASLSRGGEKLFF.

This clone was seen only a few times. The rearrangement uses TRBV3-1 (or the pseudogene TRBV3-2) and TRBJ1-3; maybe TRBD1 (5 bases). The V end was cut by 5 bases, the J end by 3 bases, with 11 bases between. Per germline, CDR1 LGHDT and CDR2 YNNKEL (reference sequence). This CDR3 comprises 14 residues. The CDR3 sequence is CASSGDSLGNTIYF. In DNA, the CDR3 is TGTGCCAGCAGCGGCGACAGCCTTGGAAACACCATATATTTT.

The count of this clone is one. This rearrangement joins TRBV27 to TRBJ1-1, with D perhaps matching TRBD1 (6 bases). The CDR3 totals 11 residues. V was pared by 6 bases and J by 8 bases, with 10 bases between. CDR1 is MNHEY and CDR2 is SMNVEV in the germline V gene (reference sequence). The DNA of the CDR3 is TGTGCCAGCAGATACGGGACAGAAGCTTTCTTT. Translated: CASRYGTEAFF.

CDR3 DNA sequence: TGTGCCAGCAGTGAAGATAGGACAGGGCTTACCTACGAGCAGTACTTC. Protein: CASSEDRTGLTYEQYF. V is TRBV6-1 and J is TRBJ2-7, with 8 positions matching TRBD1. From germline, CDR1 is MNHNS and CDR2 SASEGT. Germline trimming cut 1 base from V and 2 bases from J; bases unmatched to any gene: 7. The CDR3 covers 16 residues.

The chain uses TRBV13 and TRBJ1-1; 8 bases match TRBD1. CDR3 size: 15 residues. Germline V gene sequence: CDR1 PRHDT, CDR2 FYEKMQ (reference sequence). Trimming took 5 bases from V and 3 from J; bases not matched to a gene: 8. The CDR3: CASSAPDRAYTEAFF. In DNA, the CDR3 is TGTGCCAGCAGCGCGCCGGACAGGGCCTACACTGAAGCTTTCTTT.